Shown below are 2 T cell receptor beta chains from a single sample sequenced in a study of graft-versus-host responses after intestinal transplantation. Assay: immunoSEQ multiplex PCR; the TCRdb copy retains only in-frame clones and omits some. The sample consists of about 110,000 clones, 85% to 95% of them appearing once. Their recognized antigens are unknown. The input for sequencing was unstimulated CD8+ T cells sorted from spleen or lymph node cells, taken before transplant. Source of these receptors: a human donor who was the organ donor for an intestinal transplant.

This clone has only one observation. The genes are TRBV27 and TRBJ2-7; 7 nucleotides align to TRBD1. The CDR3 loop spans 13 amino acids. Germline V gene sequence: CDR1 MNHEY, CDR2 SMNVEV (reference sequence). Trimming at V came to 5 bases and at J to 4 bases, leaving 5 bases not matched to a gene. The CDR3 nucleotides are TGTGCCAGCAGTAAGGGACAGAAGTACGAGCAGTACTTC. The encoded protein is CASSKGQKYEQYF.

This chain links TRBV4-1 with TRBJ2-1; D unresolved. V dropped 2 bases and J dropped 9 bases, with 5 bases sitting between them. CDR3 length equals 11 residues. The germline V gene encodes CDR1 MGHRA and CDR2 YSYEKL. CDR3 DNA sequence: TGCGCCAGCAGCCAAACCGGTGAGCAGTTCTTC. This codes for CASSQTGEQFF.